Each of the 9 T cell receptor beta chains below was sequenced from the same sample in a study of OX40 agonist ivuxolimab in advanced cancers. Sequencing used immunoSEQ multiplex PCR; TCRdb keeps in-frame clones, though not all of them. The sample records tens of thousands of clones, 70% to 90% being singletons. The source was CD4+ or CD8+ T cells sorted from blood, collected in a trial of the OX40 agonist ivuxolimab. These receptors were obtained from an adult with an advanced solid tumor such as melanoma, head and neck, liver or kidney cancer.

This clone was found once. V gene TRBV7-8 combines with J gene TRBJ1-5; the match to TRBD1 covers 8 bases. The trim removed 3 bases at V and 5 bases at J, leaving 9 bases unmatched. The CDR3 totals 16 residues. From germline, CDR1 is SGHVS and CDR2 FQNEAQ. In nucleotides, the CDR3 is TGTGCCAGCAGCTTGCCAACAGGGGGTTCGCATCAGCCCCAGCATTTT. Amino acids: CASSLPTGGSHQPQHF.

The chain has TRBV7-6 and TRBJ2-1; 8 nucleotides align to TRBD2. Germline values: CDR1 SGHVS, CDR2 FNYEAQ. The CDR3 consists of 15 residues. J was trimmed by 5 bases and V by 4 bases; bases with no gene match: 7. CDR3: CASSWVLAGHNEQFF. Here the CDR3 DNA reads TGTGCCAGCAGCTGGGTCCTAGCGGGCCACAATGAGCAGTTCTTC.

This chain links TRBV18 with TRBJ2-7, with 9 positions matching TRBD1. The CDR3 extends over 16 amino acids. Germline V gives CDR1 KGHSH, CDR2 LQKENI. V lost 4 bases and J lost 2; bases outside the gene matches: 9. The CDR3 DNA follows: TGTGCCAGCTCACTTGGGGGGGGACAGGGAACCTACGAGCAGTACTTC. Translating gives CASSLGGGQGTYEQYF.

This sequence joins TRBV5-1 and TRBJ1-4; 9 nucleotides line up with TRBD1. The CDR3 runs to 15 residues. Trimming removed 4 bases from V and 8 bases from J; junction bases left unmatched: 9. Germline V gives CDR1 SGHRS, CDR2 YFSETQ. The CDR3 region has the DNA TGCGCCAGCAGCGGGAAGACAGGGGGAGGGGAAAAACTGTTTTTT. This codes for CASSGKTGGGEKLFF.

V and J are TRBV7-8 and TRBJ2-7, with 7 bases identical to TRBD1. V lost 5 bases and J lost 6; bases outside the gene matches: 13. CDR3 length: 15 amino acids. Germline values: CDR1 SGHVS, CDR2 FQNEAQ. The chain's CDR3 is CASSPTGVGKAEQYF. Written as DNA, the CDR3 is TGTGCCAGCAGCCCAACAGGGGTGGGGAAGGCCGAGCAGTACTTC.

The chain is built from TRBV11-2 and TRBJ2-7; 8 bases match TRBD1. From germline, CDR1 is SGHAT and CDR2 FQNNGV. CDR3 length: 14 amino acids. The V segment lost 5 bases and the J segment 6 bases; nucleotides outside the gene matches: 9. In nucleotides, the CDR3 is TGTGCCAGCAGCCCAGACCCAGGGGGCGGCGAGCAGTACTTC. It codes for CASSPDPGGGEQYF.

The V call is TRBV6-5, the J call TRBJ2-3; possibly TRBD2 for D (7 bases). Trimming pared 6 bases from V and 3 bases from J, leaving 16 bases between. There are 15 residues in the CDR3. Germline lookup yields CDR1 MNHEY and CDR2 SVGAGI. The CDR3 region has the DNA TGTGCCAGCAGCCTCACGGGGGGCTTTACAGATACGCAGTATTTT. Translated, it gives CASSLTGGFTDTQYF.

The CDR3 DNA sequence: TGTGCCAGCAGTTTGTGGTCGGGCGTCGGCACAGATACGCAGTATTTT. Amino acid sequence: CASSLWSGVGTDTQYF. This chain joins TRBV27 and TRBJ2-3; D is unresolved. Trimming pared 3 bases from V and 1 base from J, leaving 14 bases between. Germline loops: CDR1 MNHEY, CDR2 SMNVEV (reference sequence). There are 16 residues in the CDR3.

V is TRBV18 and J is TRBJ1-1; D remains unclear. V lost 4 bases and J lost 1, with 7 bases in between. Germline loops: CDR1 KGHSH, CDR2 LQKENI. The CDR3 contains 13 residues. The DNA for the CDR3 is TGTGCCAGCTCACGGGGAGAGAACACTGAAGCTTTCTTT. Protein sequence: CASSRGENTEAFF. Using reference TRBV18 and TRBJ1-1 for the parts outside the CDR3, the full variable domain is NAGVMQNPRHLVRRRGQEARLRCSPMKGHSHVYWYRQLPEEGLKFMVYLQKENIIDESGMPKERFSAEFPKEGPSILRIQQVVRGDSAAYFCASSRGENTEAFFGQGTRLTVV.